The 7 T cell receptor beta chains presented below share a single source sample, sequenced in a study of CD8 T cells in Susac syndrome. An input of about 0.5 to 1 ug of RNA was subjected to reverse transcription using random hexamers. TCRdb reprocessed the immunoSEQ multiplex PCR reads via MiXCR and lists one record per CDR3 protein. Of over 150,000 distinct CDR3 sequences in the sample, 85% to 95% are singletons; the top ten hold approximately 0.099%. What was sequenced was CD4+ T cells from PBMCs. Receptor source: a human donor with Susac syndrome.

The genes are TRBV5-1 and TRBJ2-3; TRBD2 is a possible D gene (6 bases). The CDR3 runs 15 residues. Germline V gene lookup returns CDR1 SGHRS and CDR2 YFSETQ. V was clipped by 4 bases and J by 2 bases, with 14 bases between them. The CDR3 loop reads CASSTTSRATDTQYF. CDR3 DNA: TGCGCCAGCAGCACGACTAGTAGGGCCACAGATACGCAGTATTTT. Drawing the rest from reference TRBV5-1 and TRBJ2-3, the complete variable domain is KAGVTQTPRYLIKTRGQQVTLSCSPISGHRSVSWYQQTPGQGLQFLFEYFSETQRNKGNFPGRFSGRQFSNSRSEMNVSTLELGDSALYLCASSTTSRATDTQYFGPGTRLTVL.

V gene TRBV5-1 combines with J gene TRBJ2-5; 9 positions agree with TRBD1. This CDR3 comprises 16 residues. J was trimmed by 2 bases and V by 3 bases; bases with no gene match: 8. CDR1 SGHRS and CDR2 YFSETQ come from the germline V gene. The chain's CDR3 is CASSWGGQGLQETQYF. In DNA form, the CDR3 reads TGCGCCAGCAGCTGGGGGGGACAGGGACTTCAAGAGACCCAGTACTTC.

The chain recombines TRBV4-2 with TRBJ1-1, with TRBD1 matching 7 bases. Trimming at V came to 1 base and at J to 0 bases, leaving 2 bases not matched to a gene. Germline V gene sequence: CDR1 LGHNA, CDR2 YNFKEQ. The CDR3 consists of 15 residues. CDR3 amino acids: CASSQVQGLNTEAFF. DNA for the CDR3: TGTGCCAGCAGCCAAGTACAGGGGTTGAACACTGAAGCTTTCTTT.

Comment on this clonotype: The junction does not match germline at one end; this may be a read error. This chain joins TRBV20-1 and TRBJ2-1; the D gene is possibly TRBD2 (6 bases). The CDR3 extends over 16 amino acids. Germline CDR1 and CDR2: DFQATT and SNEGSKA (reference sequence). The CDR3 sequence is CSARPSGAISYNEQSF. The CDR3 DNA reads as TGCAGTGCTAGACCGTCGGGAGCAATTTCCTACAATGAGCAGTCCTTC.

The J gene is TRBJ1-2, the V gene TRBV27; D not resolved. Germline V lookup: CDR1 MNHEY, CDR2 SMNVEV (reference sequence). V was pared by 2 bases and J by 8 bases, with 15 bases between. This CDR3 comprises 14 residues. The CDR3, as DNA: TGTGCCAGCAGTTTAAGTATGGCGGGTTCGGGCTACACCTTC. This gives the protein CASSLSMAGSGYTF.

CDR3 protein: CASSTRQGRDYGYTF. CDR3 nucleotides: TGTGCCAGCAGCACCCGACAGGGACGGGACTATGGCTACACCTTC. The chain carries TRBV5-8 and TRBJ1-2; 7 bases map to TRBD1. The length of the CDR3 is 15 residues. Germline CDR1 is SGHTS and CDR2 is YDEGEE. V trimming: 4 bases; J trimming: 3 bases; junction bases outside the gene matches: 9. Supplemented by reference TRBV5-8 and TRBJ1-2, the full variable domain reads EAGVTQSPTHLIKTRGQQATLRCSPISGHTSVYWYQQALGLGLQFLLWYDEGEERNRGNFPPRFSGRQFPNYSSELNVNALELEDSALYLCASSTRQGRDYGYTFGSGTRLTVV.

The rearrangement uses TRBV12-3 or TRBV12-4 and TRBJ2-7; TRBD2 might be the D (6 bases). V lost 9 bases, J lost 3 bases, and 21 bases lay in between. This CDR3 has 15 residues. CDR3 protein: CARGRSQVEGYEQYF. The CDR3 nucleotides are TGTGCCAGAGGCCGATCGCAGGTGGAGGGCTACGAGCAGTACTTC.